The text below deals with one T cell receptor (beta chain). In germline, CDR1 is SGHKS, CDR2 YYEKEE (reference sequence). The CDR3 contains 15 residues. With V trimmed by 0 bases and J by 4 bases, 3 bases remained unmatched. This sample stems from a study of T cells in Graves' hyperthyroidism and ophthalmopathy. Amplified TCR beta CDR3 regions derived from RNA transcripts. TCR CDR3 regions were first amplified by RT-PCR with HTBI primers. TCRdb itself ran the multiplex PCR reads through MiXCR, one entry per CDR3 protein. In the table there are 300,000 to 500,000 distinct CDR3 sequences, more than 12% of which are singletons.

The source material was blood. This TCR was sampled from a woman between 25 and 40 years old with Graves' hyperthyroidism. The chain employs TRBV5-5 and TRBJ1-2; 10 bases line up with TRBD1. As DNA, the CDR3 is TGTGCCAGCAGCTTGGGAGGGGACAGGGGCTATGGCTACACCTTC. Amino acids: CASSLGGDRGYGYTF.